This paragraph covers one TCR beta chain sequence. This record belongs to a study of Ad26.COV2.S vaccination and SARS-CoV-2 variants. Whole-study context: Administration of Ad26.COV2.S was intramuscular, either once or twice 56 days apart.

Germline V gene lookup returns CDR1 ENHRY and CDR2 SYGVKD. The CDR3 runs 18 residues. The V gene lost 2 bases and the J gene lost 6 bases, with 25 bases spanning the gap. Some clones are missing from TCRdb's copy, which holds only in-frame ones; the method was immunoSEQ multiplex PCR. The repertoire holds around 450,000 clones, approximately 90% seen once, with approximately 1.7% in the top ten. Documented treatment: about 20 received Ad26.COV2.S at low or high dose, single or two shots; five or six received placebo; per-sample allocation not given. On day 63 after the first injection, vaccine and placebo recipients gave samples. The vaccine delivered Wuhan-strain SARS-CoV-2 spike through an Ad26 vector.

This chain joins TRBV10-3 and TRBJ1-2, with D possibly matching TRBD1 (6 bases). The starting material was peripheral blood, obtained in a trial of Ad26.COV2.S vaccine versus placebo. This clonotype was sampled from a person aged 18-60 years who received the Ad26.COV2.S COVID-19 vaccine or a placebo. This chain's CDR3 is CAISERSAPRGGRDGYTF. The CDR3 nucleotides are TGTGCCATCAGTGAGAGGTCGGCACCCCGGGGGGGGCGCGATGGCTACACCTTC.